The 15 T cell receptor beta chains below were found in one sample sequenced in a study of blood T cells in healthy people across ages. A second PCR, run for roughly 7 to 11 cycles, used a sample-barcoded 5' primer plus a J-beta primer mix. TCRdb analysed the 5' RACE reads with MiXCR anew, one entry per CDR3 protein. The sample contains roughly 1,500,000 distinct CDR3 sequences, around 35% of which appear only once. The sequencing sample was made of blood. Receptor source: a woman aged 25 to 39 in good health.

This clonotype showed up just a few times. This chain connects TRBV14 to TRBJ1-1; maybe TRBD1 (6 bases). Trimming cost V 0 bases and J 6 bases, with 14 bases left between them. The CDR3 has 15 residues. Germline CDR1 and CDR2: SGHDN and FVKESK. The CDR3 DNA follows: TGTGCCAGCAGCCAAGAGATAACAGGGTTGCCTGAAGCTTTCTTT. It translates to CASSQEITGLPEAFF.

This clonotype was observed many times. The gene calls are TRBV29-1 and TRBJ2-3; 11 bases agree with TRBD2. V dropped 6 bases and J dropped 2; count of bases not matched to a gene: 4. The CDR3 has 14 residues. CDR1 and CDR2 from the germline V gene are SQVTM and ANQGSEA. The chain's CDR3 is CSVGTSGNTDTQYF. The CDR3 DNA follows: TGCAGCGTCGGGACTAGCGGCAACACAGATACGCAGTATTTT.

V and J are TRBV14 and TRBJ2-5, with 11 bases lining up with TRBD1. The V gene end was trimmed by 5 bases and the J gene end by 7 bases; junction bases not matched to a gene: 9. From germline, CDR1 is SGHDN and CDR2 FVKESK. The CDR3 sequence is 15 residues long. The DNA for the CDR3 is TGTGCCAGCAGCGTCGGGACAGGGGGTTTTGGGACCCAGTACTTC. This translates into CASSVGTGGFGTQYF.

The chain uses TRBV19 and TRBJ1-2; D gene ambiguous. With 6 bases removed from V and 7 bases from J, the gap between germline ends came to 12 bases. The germline gives CDR1 LNHDA, CDR2 SQIVND (reference sequence). This CDR3 region has 12 residues. The CDR3 loop reads CASRTESGGYTF. DNA for the CDR3: TGTGCCAGTAGGACGGAATCGGGTGGCTACACCTTC.

This clonotype appeared a few times. The chain is built from TRBV11-2 and TRBJ2-1; TRBD2 aligns across 13 bases. Trimming at V came to 5 bases and at J to 8 bases, leaving 6 bases not matched to a gene. Per the germline V gene, CDR1 is SGHAT and CDR2 is FQNNGV. The CDR3 loop spans 15 amino acids. CDR3 amino acids: CASSQLAGGLDEQFF. The CDR3 coding sequence is TGTGCCAGCAGCCAACTAGCGGGAGGGCTAGATGAGCAGTTCTTC.

The rearrangement joins TRBV28 to TRBJ2-2; 9 nucleotides align to TRBD1. Germline assignment: CDR1 MDHEN and CDR2 SYDVKM. Unmatched junction bases numbered 8, after V lost 5 bases and J lost 4 bases. This CDR3 has 16 residues. CDR3 amino acids: CASSGTGGIGTGELFF. CDR3 in DNA: TGTGCCAGCAGTGGAACAGGGGGCATCGGCACCGGGGAGCTGTTTTTT. Looking up the rest from reference TRBV28 and TRBJ2-2 gives the full variable domain: DVKVTQSSRYLVKRTGEKVFLECVQDMDHENMFWYRQDPGLGLRLIYFSYDVKMKEKGDIPEGYSVSREKKERFSLILESASTNQTSMYLCASSGTGGIGTGELFFGEGSRLTVL.

This clonotype was picked up a small number of times. This chain's CDR3 is CSARDSELSSYEQYF. The CDR3 DNA is TGCAGTGCTAGAGATTCAGAACTTAGCTCCTACGAGCAGTACTTC. The rearrangement links TRBV20-1 to TRBJ2-7, with D unresolved. Deletions cut 0 bases from V and 0 bases from J, with 12 bases between. Germline CDR1 DFQATT, CDR2 SNEGSKA (reference sequence). This CDR3 is built from 15 residues.

The V call is TRBV5-4, the J call TRBJ2-1; no definite D call. Trimming removed 4 bases at V and 5 bases at J, with 10 bases between. Per the germline V gene, CDR1 is SGHNT and CDR2 is YYREEE (reference sequence). This CDR3 is built from 13 residues. CDR3: CASSPLYNNEQFF. The CDR3 bases are TGTGCCAGCAGCCCTCTATATAACAATGAGCAGTTCTTC.

This clonotype has more than one count but fewer than ten. The chain couples TRBV6-1 to TRBJ2-1; TRBD1 matches at 10 bases. With V trimmed by 6 bases and J by 4 bases, 3 bases remained unmatched. CDR1 is MNHNS, CDR2 SASEGT, per germline. This CDR3 has 14 amino acids. CDR3 protein: CASRDRGGYNEQFF. For the CDR3, the DNA is TGTGCCAGCAGGGACAGGGGGGGGTACAATGAGCAGTTCTTC.

In the case of this clonotype: This may come from a read error, since a much larger clone is one base off. This chain joins TRBV20-1 and TRBJ1-5; a weak D match, TRBD1 (5 bases). Trimming stripped 6 bases from V and 9 bases from J, with 15 bases between. The CDR3 has 12 amino acids. In germline, CDR1 is DFQATT, CDR2 SNEGSKA (reference sequence). In nucleotides, the CDR3 is TGCAGTGCGAGGGGACCTCCTTTGCCCCAGCATTTT. It yields the protein CSARGPPLPQHF.

The chain carries TRBV7-9 and TRBJ1-2; possible D gene TRBD1, 5 bases. Trimming shortened V by 4 bases and J by 5 bases, and 29 bases separated the two germline ends. Germline CDR1 SEHNR, CDR2 FQNEAQ (reference sequence). This CDR3 region has 19 residues. The CDR3 loop reads CASSSGRVRRVQVEYGYTF. The CDR3 coding sequence is TGTGCCAGCAGCTCAGGGCGGGTGAGAAGAGTACAGGTGGAATATGGCTACACCTTC.

Worth noting for this clonotype: One end of the junction varies from germline; a read error may be responsible. The chain is built from TRBV29-1 and TRBJ2-3, with D possibly TRBD1 on 7 matching bases. CDR1 and CDR2 (germline): SQVTM, ANQGSEA. The CDR3 covers 11 residues. In DNA form, the CDR3 reads TGCAGCGCAGGGGGGAATAACGACAGTGGATTT. It is translated as CSAGGNNDSGF.

The chain recombines TRBV7-6 with TRBJ2-1; a possible D gene is TRBD1 (5 bases). The CDR3 has 16 residues. Trimming removed 5 bases at V and 0 bases at J, with 14 bases between. Germline V CDR1 and CDR2: SGHVS, FNYEAQ. CDR3 DNA: TGTGCCAGCAGCCACCTGACGGACACCTCCTACAATGAGCAGTTCTTC. Its translation: CASSHLTDTSYNEQFF.

The CDR3 DNA follows: TGTGCCAGCTCACCAGCGGGACAGGCTAGAACCAGCACTGAAGCTTTCTTT. This codes for CASSPAGQARTSTEAFF. The chain employs TRBV18 and TRBJ1-1; 8 nucleotides align to TRBD1. The junction had 12 bases not matched to a gene; V was cut back by 2 bases and J by 4 bases. The length of the CDR3 is 17 residues. The germline gives CDR1 KGHSH, CDR2 LQKENI. The full variable domain, with the rest looked up from reference TRBV18 and TRBJ1-1, is NAGVMQNPRHLVRRRGQEARLRCSPMKGHSHVYWYRQLPEEGLKFMVYLQKENIIDESGMPKERFSAEFPKEGPSILRIQQVVRGDSAAYFCASSPAGQARTSTEAFFGQGTRLTVV.

This chain uses TRBV6-6 with TRBJ2-1; the match to TRBD2 covers 12 bases. Germline CDR1 MNHNY, CDR2 SVGAGI (reference sequence). With V trimmed by 8 bases and J by 6 bases, 5 bases remained unmatched. This CDR3 has 14 amino acids. This chain's CDR3 is CASGPSGGANEQFF. The CDR3 DNA follows: TGTGCCAGCGGTCCTAGCGGGGGGGCCAATGAGCAGTTCTTC.